This passage covers 16 T cell receptor beta chains from one sample sequenced in a study of blood T cell repertoires in COVID-19. Assay: immunoSEQ multiplex PCR; the TCRdb copy retains only in-frame clones and omits some. This table holds 450,000 or so clones, about 92% found once. The sample was PBMCs or T cells enriched from blood (not recorded which). The receptors stem from a man aged 18 to 30 who had recovered from COVID-19.

This clone was seen once. The gene calls are TRBV18 and TRBJ1-6; 8 bases match TRBD1. CDR3 length: 15 residues. With V trimmed by 3 bases and J by 5 bases, 3 bases remained unmatched. Per germline, CDR1 KGHSH and CDR2 LQKENI. The CDR3 here is CASSPGQVDNSPLHF. In DNA form, the CDR3 reads TGTGCCAGCTCACCGGGACAGGTGGATAATTCACCCCTCCACTTT.

The chain is built from TRBV5-1 and TRBJ1-1; 8 bases are a match to TRBD1. The V segment lost 1 base and the J segment 4 bases; nucleotides outside the gene matches: 9. The germline gives CDR1 SGHRS, CDR2 YFSETQ. The CDR3 is 16 residues long. The chain's CDR3 is CASSLSDRGYSTEAFF. The CDR3 DNA reads TGCGCCAGCAGCTTGTCCGACAGGGGATATAGCACTGAAGCTTTCTTT.

The genes are TRBV25-1 and TRBJ1-1; no clear D gene. The V end lost 4 bases, the J end lost 2 bases, and 8 bases lay between the germline ends. CDR1 MGHDK and CDR2 SYGVNS come from the germline V gene. The CDR3 runs to 13 residues. The DNA for the CDR3 is TGTGCCAGCAGTGGCGCGGCAAACACTGAAGCTTTCTTT. It codes for CASSGAANTEAFF.

This chain links TRBV28 with TRBJ2-7, with TRBD1 identical over 10 bases. Trimming cost V 4 bases and J 2 bases; bases outside gene matches: 2. Germline V gene data show CDR1 as MDHEN and CDR2 as SYDVKM. The CDR3 contains 14 residues. CDR3 residues: CASSSTGGAYEQYF. In DNA form, the CDR3 reads TGTGCCAGCAGTTCGACAGGGGGCGCCTACGAGCAGTACTTC.

CDR3 sequence: CASSKVASNQPQHF. The DNA of the CDR3 is TGTGCCAGCAGCAAAGTGGCTAGCAATCAGCCCCAGCATTTT. The rearrangement uses TRBV21-1 and TRBJ1-5; TRBD1 was called by the table and not checked on the DNA. TRBV21-1 is classified as a pseudogene. The CDR3 covers 14 residues.

This chain links TRBV4-1 with TRBJ2-7, with 13 bases identical to TRBD2. The ends lost 3 bases at V and 3 bases at J; junction bases unmatched: 11. Germline values: CDR1 MGHRA, CDR2 YSYEKL. The CDR3 has 18 residues. The CDR3 sequence is CASSHPDWTSGSVYEQYF. DNA of the CDR3: TGCGCCAGCAGCCATCCCGATTGGACTAGCGGGAGTGTCTACGAGCAGTACTTC.

The chain combines TRBV7-3 with TRBJ2-3, with D tentatively TRBD2 (6 bases). The CDR3 runs 17 residues. Deletions cut 2 bases from V and 4 bases from J, with 19 bases between. Germline V lookup: CDR1 SGHTA, CDR2 FQGTGA. The CDR3 coding sequence is TGTGCCAGCAGCTTACGTACCTCGACGCAGCGGGCAGATACGCAGTATTTT. This gives the protein CASSLRTSTQRADTQYF.

This clone showed up just a few times. The gene calls are TRBV7-8 and TRBJ1-1; TRBD1 matches 7 bases. Germline loops: CDR1 SGHVS, CDR2 FQNEAQ. The CDR3 sequence is 14 residues long. V shed 5 bases, J shed 8 bases, and the junction held 11 bases outside the gene matches. CDR3 DNA sequence: TGTGCCAGCAGCCCCGCGTACAGGGGAGGCGAAGCTTTCTTT. Translation: CASSPAYRGGEAFF.

In DNA, the CDR3 is TGTGCCAGCAGCCAAGGACAGGGTAGAGGCTACACCTTC. This sequence encodes CASSQGQGRGYTF. This chain uses TRBV6-5 with TRBJ1-2, with 8 bases that match TRBD1. There are 13 residues in the CDR3. The V gene's germline CDR1 is MNHEY and CDR2 SVGAGI. The junction had 8 bases not matched to a gene; V was cut back by 6 bases and J by 8 bases.

The chain employs TRBV5-1 and TRBJ1-5, with D tentatively TRBD1 (6 bases). Germline V lookup: CDR1 SGHRS, CDR2 YFSETQ. The V gene lost 4 bases and the J gene lost 0 bases, with 17 bases spanning the gap. CDR3 length: 17 residues. CDR3 DNA sequence: TGCGCCAGCAGCCCGATACCGACAGGCCTTAGCAATCAGCCCCAGCATTTT. This codes for CASSPIPTGLSNQPQHF.

The chain joins TRBV11-2 to TRBJ2-5, with 10 bases lining up with TRBD1. CDR1 is SGHAT and CDR2 is FQNNGV in the germline V gene. V was clipped by 3 bases and J by 5 bases; unmatched bases: 6. This CDR3 contains 15 residues. CDR3 sequence reads: CASSLTGGAGETQYF. In nucleotides, the CDR3 is TGTGCCAGCAGCTTGACAGGGGGCGCGGGGGAGACCCAGTACTTC.

V is TRBV5-1 and J is TRBJ1-1; the D is unclear. There are 18 residues in the CDR3. CDR1 and CDR2 from the germline V gene are SGHRS and YFSETQ. V was shortened by 4 bases and J by 0 bases, with 22 bases between the two germline ends. CDR3 sequence reads: CASSRSQTNFLVNTEAFF. In nucleotides, the CDR3 is TGCGCCAGCAGCCGCTCACAGACAAATTTTTTGGTGAACACTGAAGCTTTCTTT. The full variable domain, its missing parts supplied by reference TRBV5-1 and TRBJ1-1, is KAGVTQTPRYLIKTRGQQVTLSCSPISGHRSVSWYQQTPGQGLQFLFEYFSETQRNKGNFPGRFSGRQFSNSRSEMNVSTLELGDSALYLCASSRSQTNFLVNTEAFFGQGTRLTVV.

The chain links TRBV27 to TRBJ1-2; 7 nucleotides align to TRBD1. Germline V gene lookup returns CDR1 MNHEY and CDR2 SMNVEV (reference sequence). The J segment lost 8 bases and the V segment lost 5 bases, leaving 11 bases of the junction unmatched. This CDR3 region has 14 residues. CDR3 sequence reads: CASSTLDRVGGYTF. In DNA form, the CDR3 reads TGTGCCAGCAGTACGCTTGACAGGGTAGGAGGCTACACCTTC.

This clone was seen a handful of times. The gene calls are TRBV4-1 and TRBJ1-6, with a tentative D call TRBD1 (5 bases). V was trimmed by 3 bases and J by 9 bases, leaving 18 bases between them. Germline V gives CDR1 MGHRA, CDR2 YSYEKL. This CDR3 has 16 amino acids. This chain's CDR3 is CASSQPQQVFGSPLHF. The CDR3, as DNA: TGCGCCAGCAGCCAGCCACAACAGGTTTTTGGTTCACCCCTCCACTTT.

CDR3 in DNA: TGTGCCAGCAGCTTAGCGCCGGTTAGCGGGGCCCAAGAGACCCAGTACTTC. Translated, it gives CASSLAPVSGAQETQYF. J is TRBJ2-5 and V is TRBV7-8; 8 bases are shared with TRBD2. Germline CDR1 is SGHVS and CDR2 is FQNEAQ. The length of the CDR3 is 17 residues. Trimming took 0 bases from V and 1 from J; bases not matched to a gene: 7.

The chain uses TRBV3-1 (or the pseudogene TRBV3-2) and TRBJ1-1; a weak D match, TRBD1 (6 bases). Germline CDR1 reads LGHDT; CDR2 reads YNNKEL (reference sequence). The V end lost 3 bases, the J end lost 6 bases, and 11 bases lay between the germline ends. The CDR3 is made up of 13 amino acids. For the CDR3, the DNA is TGTGCCAGCAGCCAGCTCAGGGGTTCTGAAGCTTTCTTT. Amino acid sequence: CASSQLRGSEAFF.